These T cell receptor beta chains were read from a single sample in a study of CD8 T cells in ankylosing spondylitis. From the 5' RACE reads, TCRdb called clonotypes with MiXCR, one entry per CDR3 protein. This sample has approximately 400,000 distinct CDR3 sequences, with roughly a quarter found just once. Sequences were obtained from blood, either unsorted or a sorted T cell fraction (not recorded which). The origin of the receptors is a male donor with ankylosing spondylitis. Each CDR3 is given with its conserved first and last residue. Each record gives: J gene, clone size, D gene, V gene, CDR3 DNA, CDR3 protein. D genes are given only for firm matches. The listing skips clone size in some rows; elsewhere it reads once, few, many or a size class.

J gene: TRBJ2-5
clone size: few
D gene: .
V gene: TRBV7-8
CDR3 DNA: TGTGCCAGCAGCTTAGCTGGGCCGGCCGAAGAGACCCAGTACTTC
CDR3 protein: CASSLAGPAEETQYF

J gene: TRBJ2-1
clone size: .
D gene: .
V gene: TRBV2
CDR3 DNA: TGTGCCAGCAGTGCATACACCGGCTACAATGAGCAGTTCTTC
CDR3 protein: CASSAYTGYNEQFF

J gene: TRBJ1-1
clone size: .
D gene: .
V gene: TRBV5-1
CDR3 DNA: TGCGCCAGCAGCTGGGGGGGGGTTCGGAACACTGAAGCTTTCTTT
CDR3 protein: CASSWGGVRNTEAFF

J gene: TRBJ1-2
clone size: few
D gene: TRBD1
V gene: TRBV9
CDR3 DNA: TGTGCCAGCAGCGCCCCGCCAGGGACAGGGTCTGGCTACACCTTC
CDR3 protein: CASSAPPGTGSGYTF

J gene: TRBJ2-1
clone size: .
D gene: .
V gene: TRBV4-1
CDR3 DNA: TGCGCCAGCACCTTAAGTCCTTCCTCCTACAATGAGCAGTTCTTC
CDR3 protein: CASTLSPSSYNEQFF

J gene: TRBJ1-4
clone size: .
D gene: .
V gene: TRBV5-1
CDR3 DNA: TGCGCCAGCAGCTCGACTCTAGATAAGGGAGAAAAACTGTTTTTT
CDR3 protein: CASSSTLDKGEKLFF

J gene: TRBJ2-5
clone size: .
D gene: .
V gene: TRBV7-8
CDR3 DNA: TGTGCCAGCAGGAAAGCGGGCCAAGAGACCCAGTACTTC
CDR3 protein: CASRKAGQETQYF

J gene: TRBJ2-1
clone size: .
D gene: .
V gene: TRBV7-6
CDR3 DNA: TGTGCCAGCAGCCACCGCGGCAATGAGCAGTTCTTC
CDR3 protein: CASSHRGNEQFF

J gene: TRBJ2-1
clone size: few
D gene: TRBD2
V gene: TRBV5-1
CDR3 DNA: TGCGCCAGCAGCACACGGGGCACTAGCGGAAGCAATGAGCAGTTCTTC
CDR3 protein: CASSTRGTSGSNEQFF

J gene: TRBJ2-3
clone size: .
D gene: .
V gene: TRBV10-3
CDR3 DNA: TGTGCCATCAGTGACAGCCTCACAGATACGCAGTATTTT
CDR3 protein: CAISDSLTDTQYF

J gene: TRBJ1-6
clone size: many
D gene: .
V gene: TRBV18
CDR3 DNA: TGTGCCAGCTCACCAAGTCCCGGCGAATCACCCCTCCACTTT
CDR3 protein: CASSPSPGESPLHF

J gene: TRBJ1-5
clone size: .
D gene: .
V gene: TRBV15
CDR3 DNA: TGTGCCACCCGGAGGGACCTGGGGAATCAGCCCCAGCATTTT
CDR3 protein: CATRRDLGNQPQHF

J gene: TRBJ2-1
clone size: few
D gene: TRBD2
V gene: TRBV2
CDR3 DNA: TGTGCCAGCAGTGAGGGGGGGAGTACTACTAGCGGGAGGTCCTACAATGAGCAGTTCTTC
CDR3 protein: CASSEGGSTTSGRSYNEQFF

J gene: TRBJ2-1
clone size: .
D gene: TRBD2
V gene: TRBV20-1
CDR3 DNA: TGCAGTGCCCCGCGACTAGCGGGAGAATCAAATGAGCAGTTCTTC
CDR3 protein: CSAPRLAGESNEQFF

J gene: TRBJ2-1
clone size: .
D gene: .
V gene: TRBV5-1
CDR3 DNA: TGCGCCAGCAGCTTGGTCCAGGGACCCAATGAGCAGTTCTTC
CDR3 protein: CASSLVQGPNEQFF

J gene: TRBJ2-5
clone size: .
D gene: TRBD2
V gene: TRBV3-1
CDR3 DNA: TGTGCCAGCAGCCTACTAGCGGGAGGGGTAGAGACCCAGTACTTC
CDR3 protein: CASSLLAGGVETQYF

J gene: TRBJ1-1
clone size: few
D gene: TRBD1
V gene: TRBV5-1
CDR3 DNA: TGCGCCAGCAGCTTGGGGGACAGGCTTAGCCTGGGTGAAGCTTTCTTT
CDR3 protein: CASSLGDRLSLGEAFF

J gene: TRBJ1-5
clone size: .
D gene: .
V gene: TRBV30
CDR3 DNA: TGTGCCTGGAGTGTAGGACAGTTAGATCAGCCCCAGCATTTT
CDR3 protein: CAWSVGQLDQPQHF

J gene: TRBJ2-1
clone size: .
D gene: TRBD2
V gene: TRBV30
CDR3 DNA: TGTGCCTGGATCACGAAGACTAGCGTAACCCACAATGAGCAGTTCTTC
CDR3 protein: CAWITKTSVTHNEQFF

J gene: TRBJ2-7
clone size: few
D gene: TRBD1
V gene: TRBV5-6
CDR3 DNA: TGTGCCAGCAGTTATGCCGGCAGGGGGCGCGAGCAGTACTTC
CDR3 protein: CASSYAGRGREQYF

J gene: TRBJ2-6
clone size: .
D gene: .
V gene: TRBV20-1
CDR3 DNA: TGCAGTGCTAGCCCTGGGGGCTCTGGGGCCAACGTCCTGACTTTC
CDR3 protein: CSASPGGSGANVLTF

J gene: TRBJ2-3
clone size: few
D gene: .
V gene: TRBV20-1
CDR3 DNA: TGCAGTGCTATTCCCCGGACAGCGAGCACAGATACGCAGTATTTT
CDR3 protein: CSAIPRTASTDTQYF

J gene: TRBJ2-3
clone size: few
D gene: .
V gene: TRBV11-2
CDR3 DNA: TGTGCCAGCAGCCCCCGGTACTCGGATACTCCACCCTGGGATACGCAGTATTTT
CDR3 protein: CASSPRYSDTPPWDTQYF

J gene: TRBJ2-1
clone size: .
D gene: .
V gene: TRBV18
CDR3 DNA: TGTGCCAGCTCACCGAACGGATACAATGAGCAGTTCTTC
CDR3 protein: CASSPNGYNEQFF

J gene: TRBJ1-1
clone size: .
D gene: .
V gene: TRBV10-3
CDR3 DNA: TGTGCCATCAGTACGCAGAGTGAAGCTTTCTTT
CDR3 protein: CAISTQSEAFF

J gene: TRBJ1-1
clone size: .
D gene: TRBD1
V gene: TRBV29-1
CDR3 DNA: TGCAGCGTTGTTGACAGGGTCAGGAACACTGAAGCTTTCTTT
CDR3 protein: CSVVDRVRNTEAFF

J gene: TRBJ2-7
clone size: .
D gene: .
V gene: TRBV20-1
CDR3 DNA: TGCAGTGCTAGCCAGGGCAGGGGTTACGAGCAGTACTTC
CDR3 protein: CSASQGRGYEQYF

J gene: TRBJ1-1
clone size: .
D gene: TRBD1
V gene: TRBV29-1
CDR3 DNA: TGCAGCGTCCGCCGGGACAGGGGCACTGAAGCTTTCTTT
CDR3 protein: CSVRRDRGTEAFF

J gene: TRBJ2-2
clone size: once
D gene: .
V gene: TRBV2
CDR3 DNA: TGTGCCAGCAGTCTTGTGATAGCTTATTCCGGGGAGCTGTTTTTT
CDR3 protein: CASSLVIAYSGELFF

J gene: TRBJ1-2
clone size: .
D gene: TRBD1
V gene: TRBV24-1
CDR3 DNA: TGTGCCACCAGTGATTCCCGGGACAGCTACTATGGCTACACCTTC
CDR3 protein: CATSDSRDSYYGYTF

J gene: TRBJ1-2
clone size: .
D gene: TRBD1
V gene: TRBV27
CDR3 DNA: TGTGCCAGCAGTCCCGGGACAGGGGGCTACTATGGCTACACCTTC
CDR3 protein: CASSPGTGGYYGYTF

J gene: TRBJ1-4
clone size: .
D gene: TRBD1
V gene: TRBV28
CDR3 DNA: TGTGCCAGCAGTCCAACGCGGACAGGGATGATGTTTTTT
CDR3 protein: CASSPTRTGMMFF

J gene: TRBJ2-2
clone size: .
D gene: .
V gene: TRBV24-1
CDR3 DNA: TGTGCCACCAGTGATTGGGTCGCTGCGGGCCGAGGTACCGGGGAGCTGTTTTTT
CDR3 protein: CATSDWVAAGRGTGELFF

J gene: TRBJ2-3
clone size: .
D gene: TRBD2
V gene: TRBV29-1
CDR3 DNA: TGCAGCGTTCCTCGGGGACTAGCGGGAGGCGGGGGCACAGATACGCAGTATTTT
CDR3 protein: CSVPRGLAGGGGTDTQYF

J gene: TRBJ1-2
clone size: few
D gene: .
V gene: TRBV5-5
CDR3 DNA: TGTGCCAGCAGCTTGAGGGGGTTCCCCTATGGCTACACCTTC
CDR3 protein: CASSLRGFPYGYTF

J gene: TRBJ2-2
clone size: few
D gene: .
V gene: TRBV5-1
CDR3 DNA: TGCGCCAGCAGCTTGGCCAAGAGGGGCCCGAACACCGGGGAGCTGTTTTTT
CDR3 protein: CASSLAKRGPNTGELFF

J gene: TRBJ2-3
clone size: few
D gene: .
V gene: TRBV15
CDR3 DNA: TGTGCCACCAGCAGAGATGCAAGTAGCACAGATACGCAGTATTTT
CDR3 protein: CATSRDASSTDTQYF

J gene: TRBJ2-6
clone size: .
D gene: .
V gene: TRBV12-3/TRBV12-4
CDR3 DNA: TGTGCCAGCAGTTTGCAGTCTGGGGCCAACGTCCTGACTTTC
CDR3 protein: CASSLQSGANVLTF

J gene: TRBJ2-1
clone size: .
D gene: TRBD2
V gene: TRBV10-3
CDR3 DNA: TGTGCCATCAGTGGAACTAGCGGGAGGATCTACAATGAGCAGTTCTTC
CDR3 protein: CAISGTSGRIYNEQFF

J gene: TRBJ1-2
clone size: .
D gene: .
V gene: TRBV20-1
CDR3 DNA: TGCAGTGCTCCTGACAGGAGAGCTAACTATGGCTACACCTTC
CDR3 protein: CSAPDRRANYGYTF